These 25 T cell receptor beta chains share one sample of origin, sequenced in a study of blood T cell repertoires in COVID-19. The method was immunoSEQ multiplex PCR; TCRdb's version includes in-frame clones alone and lacks a portion of them. Here the sample spans under 200,000 clones, almost 80% being singletons. Sequencing was carried out using peripheral blood. Receptor source: a man in his 60s with active or convalescent COVID-19.

The chain is built from TRBV28 and TRBJ2-1; possible D gene TRBD2, 7 bases. Per the germline V gene, CDR1 is MDHEN and CDR2 is SYDVKM. The CDR3 is 12 residues long. The V and J ends lost 6 bases and 11 bases respectively, with 14 bases between them. The CDR3 DNA follows: TGTGCCAGCAGCCTGGGGGGGACACAGCAGTTCTTC. Protein product: CASSLGGTQQFF.

This chain uses TRBV15 with TRBJ2-6, with unresolved D. V lost 0 bases and J lost 1, with 10 bases in between. The V gene's germline CDR1 is LNHNV and CDR2 YYDKDF (reference sequence). This CDR3 region has 17 residues. CDR3 loop: CATSRDLSVSGANVLTF. The CDR3 nucleotides are TGTGCCACCAGCAGAGACCTATCGGTTTCTGGGGCCAACGTCCTGACTTTC.

V and J are TRBV25-1 and TRBJ1-2; 8 bases align to TRBD1. CDR3 size: 14 residues. The germline CDR1 and CDR2 sequences are MGHDK and SYGVNS. V dropped 4 bases and J dropped 2; count of bases not matched to a gene: 3. The CDR3 coding sequence is TGTGCCAGCAGTGTGAACAGGGGGAACTATGGCTACACCTTC. Its protein is CASSVNRGNYGYTF.

The rearrangement links TRBV10-3 to TRBJ2-3; TRBD2 aligns across 11 bases. CDR1 and CDR2 (germline): ENHRY, SYGVKD. The CDR3 runs to 16 residues. Trimming at V came to 10 bases and at J to 0 bases, leaving 9 bases not matched to a gene. CDR3 region: CATDGTSGPSTDTQYF. The CDR3 DNA reads TGTGCCACCGACGGGACTAGCGGCCCTAGCACAGATACGCAGTATTTT.

The chain recombines TRBV13 with TRBJ2-3; possibly TRBD1 for D (5 bases). The V end lost 4 bases, the J end lost 2 bases, and 10 bases lay between the germline ends. The CDR3 totals 14 residues. Germline CDR1 PRHDT, CDR2 FYEKMQ (reference sequence). CDR3 coding DNA: TGTGCCAGCAGCTCCAGGGTTTCCACAGATACGCAGTATTTT. It translates to CASSSRVSTDTQYF.

The chain couples TRBV20-1 to TRBJ1-5, with D possibly matching TRBD1 (5 bases). The CDR3 covers 13 residues. V lost 3 bases and J lost 4, with 10 bases in between. The germline gives CDR1 DFQATT, CDR2 SNEGSKA (reference sequence). The chain's CDR3 is CSASQNRNQPQHF. The DNA of the CDR3 is TGCAGTGCTAGTCAGAACAGGAATCAGCCCCAGCATTTT.

This clone appeared a few times. J is TRBJ2-1 and V is TRBV4-2; D remains unclear. Germline V lookup: CDR1 LGHNA, CDR2 YNFKEQ. This CDR3 region has 13 residues. The ends were cut back, 9 bases at V and 10 bases at J, with 19 bases in the middle. As DNA, the CDR3 is TGTGCCAGTCAATTCGTACGAGGTGGGGAGCAGTTCTTC. Protein product: CASQFVRGGEQFF.

V and J are TRBV28 and TRBJ2-3; 10 bases align to TRBD1. The V segment lost 6 bases and the J segment 3 bases; nucleotides outside the gene matches: 6. Germline V gene sequence: CDR1 MDHEN, CDR2 SYDVKM. This CDR3 is 15 amino acids long. CDR3 DNA: TGTGCCAGCAGCAAGACAGGGGGCTGGACAGATACGCAGTATTTT. Translation: CASSKTGGWTDTQYF.

This rearrangement joins TRBV18 to TRBJ1-1, with D possibly matching TRBD1 (5 bases). With 8 bases removed from V and 2 bases from J, the gap between germline ends came to 27 bases. Per the germline V gene, CDR1 is KGHSH and CDR2 is LQKENI. The CDR3 has 18 amino acids. The CDR3 here is CASTPYISGGGLNTEAFF. CDR3 coding DNA: TGTGCCAGCACCCCGTATATTAGCGGCGGGGGACTAAACACTGAAGCTTTCTTT.

The V and J genes are TRBV18 and TRBJ1-5; no clear D gene. CDR3 length: 13 amino acids. Trimming left V 2 bases short and J 5 bases short, with 7 bases between. Germline-derived CDR1 and CDR2 are KGHSH and LQKENI. The DNA of the CDR3 is TGTGCCAGCTCACCAAGCCTGGATCAGCCCCAGCATTTT. It is translated as CASSPSLDQPQHF. The entire variable domain, with the rest obtained from reference TRBV18 and TRBJ1-5, is as follows: NAGVMQNPRHLVRRRGQEARLRCSPMKGHSHVYWYRQLPEEGLKFMVYLQKENIIDESGMPKERFSAEFPKEGPSILRIQQVVRGDSAAYFCASSPSLDQPQHFGDGTRLSIL.

The chain recombines TRBV5-4 with TRBJ2-6; 10 bases match TRBD1. J gave up 2 bases and V 3 bases, and 8 bases lay outside the gene matches. Germline V gives CDR1 SGHNT, CDR2 YYREEE (reference sequence). This CDR3 has 18 residues. CDR3 nucleotide sequence: TGTGCCAGCAGCTCCCCGACAGGGGGCCGCACTGGGGCCAACGTCCTGACTTTC. This sequence encodes CASSSPTGGRTGANVLTF.

J is TRBJ1-5 and V is TRBV5-8; no firm D call. Per germline, CDR1 SGHTS and CDR2 YDEGEE. This CDR3 region has 13 residues. The V end was cut by 4 bases, the J end by 7 bases, with 12 bases between. The CDR3 DNA sequence: TGTGCCAGCAGCCATGACCGAGGCCAGCCCCAGCATTTT. This translates into CASSHDRGQPQHF.

V is TRBV5-5 and J is TRBJ2-5; 7 bases align to TRBD2. Per the germline V gene, CDR1 is SGHKS and CDR2 is YYEKEE (reference sequence). The CDR3 contains 15 residues. With V trimmed by 5 bases and J by 5 bases, 12 bases remained unmatched. This CDR3 is CASSSGTNPGETQYF. In nucleotides, the CDR3 is TGTGCCAGCAGTTCGGGGACTAACCCCGGGGAGACCCAGTACTTC.

This clone was observed once. The gene calls are TRBV5-1 and TRBJ2-6, with 9 bases identical to TRBD1. Germline V CDR1 and CDR2: SGHRS, YFSETQ. This CDR3 comprises 18 residues. V was clipped by 6 bases and J by 2 bases; unmatched bases: 12. CDR3 in amino acids: CASTTGGELGAGANVLTF. The CDR3 DNA reads TGCGCCAGCACCACAGGGGGCGAACTTGGGGCTGGGGCCAACGTCCTGACTTTC.

CDR3: CASRFRVSQETQYF. The CDR3 nucleotides are TGTGCCAGCAGATTCAGGGTATCCCAAGAGACCCAGTACTTC. The chain recombines TRBV6-5 with TRBJ2-5; maybe TRBD1 (5 bases). The V gene's germline CDR1 is MNHEY and CDR2 SVGAGI. V was trimmed by 6 bases and J by 1 base, leaving 12 bases between them. This CDR3 is built from 14 residues.

V is TRBV3-1 (or the pseudogene TRBV3-2) and J is TRBJ2-4; no definite D call. V was shortened by 3 bases and J by 6 bases, with 12 bases between the two germline ends. The germline V gene encodes CDR1 LGHDT and CDR2 YNNKEL (reference sequence). The CDR3 is 14 residues long. CDR3 nucleotide sequence: TGTGCCAGCAGCCACCTAAGCAGGCCAAACATTCAGTACTTC. It is translated as CASSHLSRPNIQYF.

The chain joins TRBV18 to TRBJ2-3; 12 bases align to TRBD1. V was pared by 1 base and J by 13 bases, with 6 bases of the junction left unmatched. The CDR3 length is 14 residues. Germline V lookup: CDR1 KGHSH, CDR2 LQKENI. In nucleotides, the CDR3 is TGTGCCAGCTCACCACTTCAGGGACAGGGGGCGAAGTATTTT. Residues: CASSPLQGQGAKYF.

This clone was counted only a few times. The rearrangement links TRBV19 to TRBJ1-5; weak D call: TRBD1 (5 bases). Germline assignment: CDR1 LNHDA and CDR2 SQIVND (reference sequence). V lost 9 bases and J lost 0, with 15 bases in between. The CDR3 extends over 15 amino acids. For the CDR3, the DNA is TGTGCCAGCGCCGATCAGGGCGGTAGCAATCAGCCCCAGCATTTT. It specifies CASADQGGSNQPQHF.

The chain joins TRBV18 to TRBJ2-3; 9 positions match TRBD2. This CDR3 is 14 amino acids long. Germline V gene data show CDR1 as KGHSH and CDR2 as LQKENI. The ends lost 4 bases at V and 1 base at J; junction bases unmatched: 0. The CDR3 region is CASSLAGGTDTQYF. The CDR3 DNA reads TGTGCCAGCTCACTAGCGGGGGGCACAGATACGCAGTATTTT.

A single count supports this clone. This CDR3 reads CASSSSLVPGELFF. The CDR3 nucleotides read TGTGCCAGCAGTTCATCCCTAGTGCCCGGGGAGCTGTTTTTT. This chain connects TRBV28 to TRBJ2-2; D is ambiguous. Germline V gives CDR1 MDHEN, CDR2 SYDVKM. The CDR3 length is 14 residues. The V gene lost 4 bases and the J gene lost 6 bases, with 12 bases spanning the gap.

This chain links TRBV27 with TRBJ2-3; D gene ambiguous. Trimming pared 2 bases from V and 9 bases from J, leaving 12 bases between. CDR1 and CDR2 (germline): MNHEY, SMNVEV (reference sequence). CDR3 length: 13 amino acids. The CDR3 here is CASSLNPVGTQYF. CDR3 in DNA: TGTGCCAGCAGTTTAAACCCGGTCGGGACGCAGTATTTT.

The gene calls are TRBV15 and TRBJ2-1, with D possibly being TRBD2 (6 bases). The V gene lost 3 bases and the J gene lost 4 bases, with 22 bases spanning the gap. The CDR3 is 18 amino acids. CDR1 and CDR2 from the germline V gene are LNHNV and YYDKDF (reference sequence). This CDR3 reads CATSRHRGWDGSYNEQFF. CDR3 nucleotides: TGTGCCACCAGCAGGCATCGGGGGTGGGACGGGAGTTACAATGAGCAGTTCTTC.

Note on this clone: Other nucleotide sequences in the sample specify the same CDR3. The chain has TRBV12-3 or TRBV12-4 and TRBJ1-1, with unresolved D. Trimming removed 3 bases at V and 2 bases at J, with 7 bases between. CDR3 length: 13 amino acids. The CDR3 region has the DNA TGTGCCAGCAGTTTGAGAGTAAACACTGAAGCTTTCTTT. The encoded protein is CASSLRVNTEAFF.

The rearrangement joins TRBV11-2 to TRBJ2-1; perhaps TRBD2 as D (6 bases). The CDR3 spans 15 residues. V was pared by 3 bases and J by 1 base, with 10 bases between. Germline V CDR1 and CDR2: SGHAT, FQNNGV. The CDR3 protein is CASSLREDSYNEQFF. CDR3 nucleotides: TGTGCCAGCAGCTTGCGGGAAGATTCCTACAATGAGCAGTTCTTC.

CDR3 residues: CASSIPSGHQPQHF. The CDR3 DNA reads as TGTGCCAGTAGTATCCCGAGTGGGCATCAGCCCCAGCATTTT. The rearrangement uses TRBV19 and TRBJ1-5; D call uncertain. This CDR3 is built from 14 residues. Trimming took 3 bases from V and 5 from J, leaving 11 bases between them. The germline gives CDR1 LNHDA, CDR2 SQIVND (reference sequence).